This T cell receptor beta chain was found in a study of cytomegalovirus exposure and HLA in healthy donors. Overall study results and limits: Data from an earlier analysis indicated that most TCR beta V segments were productive either about 90% or about 30% of the time. TCR beta sequences numbering around 15,000 were associated with HLA alleles at 0.05 false discovery rate in a later analysis.

A note on this clone: Its cognate antigen is unknown.

The donors (healthy individuals) were bone marrow donors. Nominally healthy donors provided the samples, though records likely missed some immune exposures. Vbeta (60) and Jbeta (13) primers were used in the PCR. Clones were sequenced by immunoSEQ multiplex PCR, and TCRdb holds only the in-frame ones, with some missing. The sample shows roughly 140,000 clones, 63% of them seen only once. Between the trimmed V and J ends, which lost 2 bases and 0 bases, there was a span of 3 bases. Germline lookup yields CDR1 SGHKS and CDR2 YYEKEE (reference sequence). The CDR3 length is 13 residues. The sequence was obtained from a woman in her sixties or seventies in good health and CMV-seropositive. Sequencing was performed on PBMCs. The chain combines TRBV5-5 with TRBJ2-1; D remains unclear. The CDR3 DNA reads TGTGCCAGCAGCTTCGGCTCCTACAATGAGCAGTTCTTC. Translated, it gives CASSFGSYNEQFF. Filled out from reference TRBV5-5 and TRBJ2-1, the complete variable domain reads DAGVTQSPTHLIKTRGQQVTLRCSPISGHKSVSWYQQVLGQGPQFIFQYYEKEERGRGNFPDRFSARQFPNYSSELNVNALLLGDSALYLCASSFGSYNEQFFGPGTRLTVL.